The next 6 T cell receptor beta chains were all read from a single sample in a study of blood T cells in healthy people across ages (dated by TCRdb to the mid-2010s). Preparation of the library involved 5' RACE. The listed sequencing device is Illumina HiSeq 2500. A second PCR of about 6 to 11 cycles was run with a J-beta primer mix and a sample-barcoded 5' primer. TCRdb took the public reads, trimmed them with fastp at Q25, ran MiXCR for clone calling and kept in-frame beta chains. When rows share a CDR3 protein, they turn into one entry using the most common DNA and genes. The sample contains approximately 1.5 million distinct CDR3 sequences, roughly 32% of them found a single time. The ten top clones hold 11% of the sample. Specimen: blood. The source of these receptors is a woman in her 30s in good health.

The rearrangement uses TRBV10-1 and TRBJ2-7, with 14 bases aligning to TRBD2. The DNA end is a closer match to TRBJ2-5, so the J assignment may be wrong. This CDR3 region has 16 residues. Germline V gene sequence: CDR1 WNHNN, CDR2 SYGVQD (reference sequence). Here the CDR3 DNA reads TGCGCCAGCAGCTTTGGACTAGCGGGAGGTTGGGAGACCCAGTACTTC. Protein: CASSFGLAGGWETQYF.

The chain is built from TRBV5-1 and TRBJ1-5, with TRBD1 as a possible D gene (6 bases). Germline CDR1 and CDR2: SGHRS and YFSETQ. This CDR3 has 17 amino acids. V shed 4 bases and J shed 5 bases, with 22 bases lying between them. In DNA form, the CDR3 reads TGCGCCAGCAGCACAAAATTTTGGACAGCTTTCTATCAGCCCCAGCATTTT. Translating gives CASSTKFWTAFYQPQHF.

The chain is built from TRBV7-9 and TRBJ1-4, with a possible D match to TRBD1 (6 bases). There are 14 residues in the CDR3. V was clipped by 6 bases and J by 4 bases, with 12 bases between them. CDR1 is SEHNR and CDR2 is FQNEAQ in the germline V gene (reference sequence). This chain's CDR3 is CASRRQGFNEKLFF. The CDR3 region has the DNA TGTGCCAGCAGACGCCAGGGGTTTAATGAAAAACTGTTTTTT.

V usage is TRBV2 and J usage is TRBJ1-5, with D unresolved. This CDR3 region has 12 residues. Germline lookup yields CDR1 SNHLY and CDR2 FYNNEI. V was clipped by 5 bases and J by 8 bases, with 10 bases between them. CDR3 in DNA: TGTGCCAGCAGTTTGGGTGCAGAGCCCCAGCATTTT. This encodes CASSLGAEPQHF.

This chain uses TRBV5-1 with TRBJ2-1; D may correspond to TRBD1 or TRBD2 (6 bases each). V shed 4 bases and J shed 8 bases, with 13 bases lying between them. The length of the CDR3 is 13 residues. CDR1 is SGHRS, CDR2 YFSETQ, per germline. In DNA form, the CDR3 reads TGCGCCAGCAGCCCGGGGGCTGGCGATGAGCAGTTCTTC. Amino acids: CASSPGAGDEQFF.

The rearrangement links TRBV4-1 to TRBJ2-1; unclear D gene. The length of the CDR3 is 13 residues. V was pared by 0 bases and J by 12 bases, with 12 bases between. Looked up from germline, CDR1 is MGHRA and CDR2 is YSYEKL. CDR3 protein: CASSQDVLGGQFF. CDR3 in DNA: TGCGCCAGCAGCCAAGATGTGCTGGGTGGGCAGTTCTTC.